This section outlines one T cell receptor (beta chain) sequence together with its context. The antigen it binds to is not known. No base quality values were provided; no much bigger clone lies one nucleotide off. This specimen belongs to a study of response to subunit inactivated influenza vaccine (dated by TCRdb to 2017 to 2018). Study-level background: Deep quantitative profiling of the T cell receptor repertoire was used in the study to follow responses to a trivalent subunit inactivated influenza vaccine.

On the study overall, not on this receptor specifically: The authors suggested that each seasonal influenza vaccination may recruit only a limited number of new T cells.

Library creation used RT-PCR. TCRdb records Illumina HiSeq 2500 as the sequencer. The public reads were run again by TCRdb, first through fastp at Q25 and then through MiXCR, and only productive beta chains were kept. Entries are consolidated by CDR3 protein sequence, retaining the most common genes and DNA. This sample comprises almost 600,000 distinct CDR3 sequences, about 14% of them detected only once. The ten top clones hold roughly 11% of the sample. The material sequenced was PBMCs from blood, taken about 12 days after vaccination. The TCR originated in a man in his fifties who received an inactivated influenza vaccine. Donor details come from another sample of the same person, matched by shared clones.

Read as DNA, the sequence is TGTGCCAGCGGAGGAGGGGGGGGCCTCAATGAGCAGTTCTTC. Its amino acids are CASGGGGGLNEQFF. The sequence links TRBV9 to TRBJ2-1; the D gene is possibly TRBD2, with 7 bases matching. Trimming takes 7 bases from V and 6 bases from J, and the germline ends sit 17 bases apart. From a lookup of the germline V gene, CDR1 and CDR2 are SGDLS and YYNGEE. The CDR3 spans 14 residues, from the cysteine through the phenylalanine. This entry keeps only the CDR3 DNA: 42 bases, framed from base 1.